The 28 T cell receptor beta chains in this list originate from one sample, sequenced in a study of identical twins. TCRdb independently ran MiXCR on the 5' RACE reads; one entry per CDR3 protein. Of some 760,000 distinct CDR3 sequences in the sample, roughly 18% were seen once. These data also formed part of another study, on T cells expressing NK-cell markers.

Sequencing was performed on PBMCs. The source is a woman aged 18-29 years in good health.

V gene TRBV5-1 combines with J gene TRBJ2-7; TRBD2 matches 8 bases. Germline V gene data show CDR1 as SGHRS and CDR2 as YFSETQ. Losses at the gene ends were 3 bases for V and 5 bases for J; bases not matched to a gene: 7. The length of the CDR3 is 14 residues. For the CDR3, the DNA is TGCGCCAGCAGCTCGAGCGGGGGATTAAACGAGCAGTACTTC. Its protein product is CASSSSGGLNEQYF.

This sequence joins TRBV12-3 or TRBV12-4 and TRBJ2-3, with D perhaps TRBD2 (6 bases). The CDR3 loop spans 13 amino acids. This CDR3 is CSSIGGVTDTQYF. In DNA form, the CDR3 reads TGTTCGAGCATCGGGGGAGTTACAGATACGCAGTATTTT.

This chain joins TRBV25-1 and TRBJ1-1, with TRBD1 identical over 9 bases. V was pared by 7 bases and J by 7 bases, with 10 bases of the junction left unmatched. CDR3 length equals 14 residues. CDR1 is MGHDK and CDR2 is SYGVNS in the germline V gene. The CDR3 DNA reads TGTGCCAGCATAACCACAGGGGGCTTAGGTGAAGCTTTCTTT. This gives the protein CASITTGGLGEAFF.

This clonotype was detected only a few times. V is TRBV3-1 and J is TRBJ2-2; D is uncertain. The V and J ends lost 6 bases and 3 bases respectively, with 11 bases between them. The length of the CDR3 is 14 residues. In germline, CDR1 is LGHDT, CDR2 YNNKEL (reference sequence). The CDR3 sequence is CASSQRGDTGELFF. The DNA of the CDR3 is TGTGCCAGCAGTCAACGTGGGGACACCGGGGAGCTGTTTTTT.

This clonotype has at least ten counts. This chain links TRBV2 with TRBJ2-7, with unresolved D. Trimming removed 7 bases at V and 4 bases at J, with 11 bases between. The CDR3 is made up of 12 amino acids. CDR1 is SNHLY, CDR2 FYNNEI, per germline. The CDR3 region has the DNA TGTGCCAGCAAACCAATAGTGTACGAGCAGTACTTC. Translation gives CASKPIVYEQYF.

This clonotype showed up many times. The V call is TRBV20-1, the J call TRBJ2-1; a possible D gene is TRBD1 (6 bases). CDR1 and CDR2 from the germline V gene are DFQATT and SNEGSKA (reference sequence). Trimming took 2 bases from V and 0 from J, leaving 11 bases between them. The CDR3 totals 15 residues. The CDR3 region has the DNA TGCAGTGCTAGAACAGGGCGCACCTCCTACAATGAGCAGTTCTTC. It codes for CSARTGRTSYNEQFF.

This clonotype was seen only a few times. The chain couples TRBV20-1 to TRBJ2-7, with 10 bases matching TRBD2. This CDR3 has 14 residues. Germline CDR1 and CDR2: DFQATT and SNEGSKA (reference sequence). With 1 base clipped from V and 6 bases from J, the junction kept 6 bases outside the gene matches. This CDR3 reads CSARVASGRSEQYF. For the CDR3, the DNA is TGCAGTGCTAGAGTTGCTAGCGGGAGAAGCGAGCAGTACTTC.

This clonotype was recorded a few times. This chain links TRBV7-3 with TRBJ2-3; possible D gene TRBD2, 5 bases. The CDR3 runs 15 residues. Looked up from germline, CDR1 is SGHTA and CDR2 is FQGTGA. Trimming stripped 5 bases from V and 4 bases from J, with 16 bases between. This CDR3 is CASSPYRGTADTQYF. CDR3 bases: TGTGCCAGCAGCCCCTACCGGGGAACTGCAGATACGCAGTATTTT.

This clonotype occurred a few times. The CDR3 bases are TGTGCCAGCAGCTTAGCCCGGGGACTCACCTACGAGCAGTACTTC. Protein product: CASSLARGLTYEQYF. The chain combines TRBV7-8 with TRBJ2-7, with a tentative D call TRBD2 (6 bases). Trimming cost V 0 bases and J 2 bases, with 11 bases left between them. The V gene's germline CDR1 is SGHVS and CDR2 FQNEAQ. The CDR3 runs to 15 residues. Supplemented by reference TRBV7-8 and TRBJ2-7, the full variable domain reads GAGVSQSPRYKVAKRGQDVALRCDPISGHVSLFWYQQALGQGPEFLTYFQNEAQLDKSGLPSDRFFAERPEGSVSTLKIQRTQQEDSAVYLCASSLARGLTYEQYFGPGTRLTVT.

This rearrangement joins TRBV12-3 or TRBV12-4 to TRBJ1-1; D gene ambiguous. This CDR3 has 12 amino acids. The V and J ends lost 6 bases and 0 bases respectively, with 5 bases between them. In DNA form, the CDR3 reads TGTGCCAGCAGCAACATGAACACTGAAGCTTTCTTT. It yields the protein CASSNMNTEAFF.

This clonotype has only a few counts. The chain is built from TRBV6-5 and TRBJ2-7, with D hard to call. Germline-derived CDR1 and CDR2 are MNHEY and SVGAGI. This CDR3 is built from 13 residues. Trimming removed 2 bases at V and 6 bases at J, with 11 bases between. CDR3 bases: TGTGCCAGCAGTTACGGGCCCGCGGTCGAGCAGTACTTC. It is translated as CASSYGPAVEQYF.

In the case of this clonotype: A much bigger clone sits one base away, suggesting this may be a read error. The V and J genes are TRBV20-1 and TRBJ2-7; D may match TRBD1 or TRBD2 (5 bases each). V shed 6 bases and J shed 6 bases, with 21 bases lying between them. Germline loops: CDR1 DFQATT, CDR2 SNEGSKA (reference sequence). The CDR3 is made up of 14 amino acids. The DNA for the CDR3 is TGCAGTGCCTACGGACACGGGAAAACTGGCGAGCAGTACTTC. This sequence encodes CSAYGHGKTGEQYF.

This clonotype was seen a few times. CDR3 nucleotides: TGTGCCAGCAGTTACTCTGCCGGGCTGAGCTATGGCTACACCTTC. Protein product: CASSYSAGLSYGYTF. The chain has TRBV6-5 and TRBJ1-2; D gene unclear. The CDR3 is made up of 15 amino acids. Germline-derived CDR1 and CDR2 are MNHEY and SVGAGI. Between the trimmed V and J ends, which lost 0 bases and 4 bases, there was a span of 12 bases.

This clonotype appeared a few times. The V gene is TRBV20-1, the J gene TRBJ2-1; unclear D gene. The germline gives CDR1 DFQATT, CDR2 SNEGSKA (reference sequence). V gave up 3 bases and J gave up 6 bases, with 15 bases separating them. The CDR3 length is 14 residues. CDR3 nucleotides: TGCAGTGCTAGTGCACGGTTAACCGGCAATGAGCAGTTCTTC. It translates to CSASARLTGNEQFF.

In its sample, this clonotype was seen once. The CDR3 DNA follows: TGTGCCAGCTCACGCGGGACTCCCGACGTCAACGAGCAGTACTTC. Translating gives CASSRGTPDVNEQYF. The chain is built from TRBV18 and TRBJ2-7; D is perhaps TRBD2 (6 bases). The CDR3 extends over 15 amino acids. The V end was cut by 4 bases, the J end by 5 bases, with 18 bases between. Germline CDR1 KGHSH, CDR2 LQKENI.

This clonotype came up a few times. This sequence joins TRBV7-9 and TRBJ2-3, with 8 bases matching TRBD2. CDR3 length: 15 amino acids. In germline, CDR1 is SEHNR, CDR2 FQNEAQ (reference sequence). V dropped 2 bases and J dropped 6; count of bases not matched to a gene: 7. CDR3 nucleotides: TGTGCCAGCAGCTTAAAAGCGGGAGTGCCGGATACGCAGTATTTT. This sequence encodes CASSLKAGVPDTQYF.

The chain joins TRBV6-5 to TRBJ2-7; 7 positions agree with TRBD1. The V and J ends lost 2 bases and 2 bases, in that order; junction bases with no gene match: 3. The CDR3 runs to 14 residues. Germline V gene sequence: CDR1 MNHEY, CDR2 SVGAGI. The CDR3 DNA sequence: TGTGCCAGCAGTTACGGGACAGCCGCCTACGAGCAGTACTTC. Translating gives CASSYGTAAYEQYF.

The V call is TRBV4-3, the J call TRBJ2-3, with D maybe TRBD2 (6 bases). Germline-derived CDR1 and CDR2 are LGHNA and YSLEER. This CDR3 comprises 16 residues. The V gene lost 0 bases and the J gene lost 6 bases, with 16 bases spanning the gap. This CDR3 is CASSQDGPGRGDTQYF. The CDR3 region has the DNA TGCGCCAGCAGCCAAGATGGGCCGGGGCGGGGTGATACGCAGTATTTT.

V gene TRBV3-1 combines with J gene TRBJ2-7; TRBD1 matches 9 bases. Trimming at V came to 5 bases and at J to 2 bases, leaving 10 bases not matched to a gene. The CDR3 contains 16 residues. The germline V gene encodes CDR1 LGHDT and CDR2 YNNKEL (reference sequence). CDR3 in amino acids: CASSSTWGTGTYEQYF. The DNA of the CDR3 is TGTGCCAGCAGCTCCACCTGGGGGACAGGGACCTACGAGCAGTACTTC.

The chain joins TRBV29-1 to TRBJ1-1; D possibly corresponds to TRBD1 (5 bases). V was shortened by 5 bases and J by 3 bases, with 10 bases between the two germline ends. Germline CDR1 is SQVTM and CDR2 is ANQGSEA. The CDR3 totals 12 residues. The CDR3 is CSVKLGDTEAFF. The CDR3 bases are TGCAGCGTTAAGCTAGGGGACACTGAAGCTTTCTTT.

This chain connects TRBV12-3 or TRBV12-4 to TRBJ2-1, with D possibly being TRBD1 or TRBD2 (5 bases each). Trimming took off 3 bases at V and 6 bases at J, with 12 bases between the two ends. The CDR3 sequence is 14 residues long. The CDR3 region has the DNA TGTGCCAGCAGTTTTACTAGTCAGGGCAATGAGCAGTTCTTC. It is translated as CASSFTSQGNEQFF.

This clonotype has more than one count but fewer than ten. The chain is built from TRBV5-1 and TRBJ2-3; TRBD2 aligns across 14 bases. The CDR3 spans 17 residues. Germline lookup yields CDR1 SGHRS and CDR2 YFSETQ. The V gene end was trimmed by 5 bases and the J gene end by 4 bases; junction bases not matched to a gene: 9. CDR3 sequence (DNA): TGCGCCAGCAGGACGGGACTAGCGGGAGTTAGTGCAGATACGCAGTATTTT. It translates to CASRTGLAGVSADTQYF.

The chain couples TRBV30 to TRBJ1-2, with 7 bases that match TRBD1. Germline-derived CDR1 and CDR2 are GTSNPN and SVGIG (reference sequence). CDR3 length: 12 amino acids. Trimming took 8 bases from V and 4 from J; bases not matched to a gene: 7. CDR3 residues: CAQGQQGYGYTF. The CDR3 DNA follows: TGTGCCCAGGGACAGCAGGGCTATGGCTACACCTTC.

The rearrangement links TRBV4-3 to TRBJ2-2; D unclear. The CDR3 spans 14 residues. Trimming removed 1 base from V and 3 bases from J, with 6 bases in between. Germline loops: CDR1 LGHNA, CDR2 YSLEER. As DNA, the CDR3 is TGCGCCAGCAGCCAAGGGACCCACACCGGGGAGCTGTTTTTT. As protein: CASSQGTHTGELFF.

This chain uses TRBV20-1 with TRBJ2-1, with 9 bases that match TRBD2. Looked up from germline, CDR1 is DFQATT and CDR2 is SNEGSKA (reference sequence). The CDR3 sequence is 14 residues long. J lost 5 bases, V lost 4 bases, and 6 bases had no gene match. The DNA of the CDR3 is TGCAGTGCTACCGGCGGGAGGGCCGACAATGAGCAGTTCTTC. It is translated as CSATGGRADNEQFF.

This clonotype was seen ten or more times. J is TRBJ2-1 and V is TRBV6-2 or TRBV6-3; 10 bases match TRBD2. Trimming cost V 4 bases and J 2 bases; bases outside gene matches: 2. The CDR3 runs 15 residues. Germline V lookup: CDR1 MNHEY, CDR2 SVGEGT. The CDR3 DNA reads TGTGCCAGCAGTTTCCTAGCGGGAGCCTACAATGAGCAGTTCTTC. Protein sequence: CASSFLAGAYNEQFF.

The table lists this clonotype with a few counts. The chain has TRBV18 and TRBJ2-3, with 7 bases identical to TRBD1. The CDR3 spans 15 residues. V was pared by 0 bases and J by 5 bases, with 5 bases of the junction left unmatched. The germline CDR1 and CDR2 sequences are KGHSH and LQKENI. This CDR3 is CASSPPTGYGDTQYF. CDR3 in DNA: TGTGCCAGCTCACCACCGACAGGGTATGGAGATACGCAGTATTTT.

The rearrangement uses TRBV12-3 or TRBV12-4 and TRBJ1-1, with D uncertain. The CDR3 sequence is 15 residues long. V was pared by 1 base and J by 3 bases, with 12 bases between. The DNA of the CDR3 is TGTGCCAGCAGTTTAGATGGCCCGGCGGACACTGAAGCTTTCTTT. Amino acid sequence: CASSLDGPADTEAFF.